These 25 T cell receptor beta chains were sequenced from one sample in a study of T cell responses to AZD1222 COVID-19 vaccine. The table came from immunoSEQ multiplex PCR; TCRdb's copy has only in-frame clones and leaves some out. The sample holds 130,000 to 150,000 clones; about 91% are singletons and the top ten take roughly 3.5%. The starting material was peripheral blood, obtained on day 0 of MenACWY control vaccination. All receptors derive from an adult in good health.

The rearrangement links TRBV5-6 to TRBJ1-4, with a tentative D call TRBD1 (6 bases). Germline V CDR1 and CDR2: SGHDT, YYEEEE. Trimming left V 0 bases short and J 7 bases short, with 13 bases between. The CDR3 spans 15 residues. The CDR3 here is CASSLDGGLGEKLFF. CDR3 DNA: TGTGCCAGCAGCTTGGACGGGGGGCTAGGTGAAAAACTGTTTTTT.

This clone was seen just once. For the CDR3, the DNA is TGCGCCAGCAGTTGGGCGGACAGTGCAGATACGCAGTATTTT. Encoded protein: CASSWADSADTQYF. This rearrangement joins TRBV5-1 to TRBJ2-3, with D possibly TRBD1 on 6 matching bases. The CDR3 contains 14 residues. Germline lookup yields CDR1 SGHRS and CDR2 YFSETQ. Trimming stripped 5 bases from V and 4 bases from J, with 14 bases between.

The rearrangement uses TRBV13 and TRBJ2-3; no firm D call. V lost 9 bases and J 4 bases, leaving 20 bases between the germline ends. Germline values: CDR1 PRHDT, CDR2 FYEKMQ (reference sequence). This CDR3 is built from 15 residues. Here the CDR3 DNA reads TGTGCCAGTACCGATGGAGAAGGTTTCCCAGATACGCAGTATTTT. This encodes CASTDGEGFPDTQYF.

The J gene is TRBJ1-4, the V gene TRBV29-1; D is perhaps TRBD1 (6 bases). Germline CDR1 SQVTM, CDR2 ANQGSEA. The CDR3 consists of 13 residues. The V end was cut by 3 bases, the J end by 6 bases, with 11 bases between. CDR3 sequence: CSVEKGGDEKLFF. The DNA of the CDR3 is TGCAGCGTTGAGAAAGGGGGAGATGAAAAACTGTTTTTT.

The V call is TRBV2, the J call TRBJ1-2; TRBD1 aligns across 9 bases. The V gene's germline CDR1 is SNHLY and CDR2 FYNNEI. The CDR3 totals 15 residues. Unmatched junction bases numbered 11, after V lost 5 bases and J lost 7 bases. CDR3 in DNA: TGTGCCAGCAGTCTTCGAGGGGTGGACAGGGGTGGCTACACCTTC. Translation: CASSLRGVDRGGYTF.

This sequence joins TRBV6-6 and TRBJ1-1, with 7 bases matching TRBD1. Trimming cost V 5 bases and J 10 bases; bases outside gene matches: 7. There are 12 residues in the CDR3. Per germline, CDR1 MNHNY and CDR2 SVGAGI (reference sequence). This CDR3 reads CASSRGQAAAFF. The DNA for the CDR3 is TGTGCCAGCAGTCGAGGACAGGCGGCAGCTTTCTTT.

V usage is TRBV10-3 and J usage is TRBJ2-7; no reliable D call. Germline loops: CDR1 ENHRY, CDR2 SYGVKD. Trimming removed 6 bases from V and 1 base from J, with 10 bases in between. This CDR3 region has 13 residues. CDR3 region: CAIRHRLSYEQYF. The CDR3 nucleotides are TGTGCCATCAGGCACCGCCTTTCCTACGAGCAGTACTTC.

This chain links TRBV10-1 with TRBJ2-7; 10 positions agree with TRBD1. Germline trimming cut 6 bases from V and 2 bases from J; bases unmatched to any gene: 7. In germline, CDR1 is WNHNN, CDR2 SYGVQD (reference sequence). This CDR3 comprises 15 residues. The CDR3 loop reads CASRKRDRGAYEQYF. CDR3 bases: TGCGCCAGCAGAAAAAGGGACAGGGGAGCCTACGAGCAGTACTTC.

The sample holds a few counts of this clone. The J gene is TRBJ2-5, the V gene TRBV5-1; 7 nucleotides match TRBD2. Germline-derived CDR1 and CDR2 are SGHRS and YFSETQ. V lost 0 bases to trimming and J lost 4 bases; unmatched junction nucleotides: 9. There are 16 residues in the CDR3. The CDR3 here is CASSLDWDYSAETQYF. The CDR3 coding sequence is TGCGCCAGCAGCTTGGACTGGGACTACAGCGCAGAGACCCAGTACTTC.

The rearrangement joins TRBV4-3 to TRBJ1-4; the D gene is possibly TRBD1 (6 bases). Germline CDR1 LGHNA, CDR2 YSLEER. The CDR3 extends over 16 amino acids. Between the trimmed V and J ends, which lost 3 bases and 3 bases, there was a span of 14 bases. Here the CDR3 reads CASSHTHRAPNEKLFF. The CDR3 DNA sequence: TGCGCCAGCAGCCACACCCACAGGGCGCCTAATGAAAAACTGTTTTTT.

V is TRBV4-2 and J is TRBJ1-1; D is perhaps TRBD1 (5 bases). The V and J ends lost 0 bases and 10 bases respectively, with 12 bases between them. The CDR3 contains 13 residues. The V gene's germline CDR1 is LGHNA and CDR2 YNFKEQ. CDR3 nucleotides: TGTGCCAGCAGCCAAGATCGGGGCATAGGAGCTTTCTTT. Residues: CASSQDRGIGAFF.

In DNA form, the CDR3 reads TGTGCCAGCGGGGGAGGGGGGAACACTGAAGCTTTCTTT. Its protein is CASGGGGNTEAFF. This chain connects TRBV6-5 to TRBJ1-1; perhaps TRBD1 as D (6 bases). The CDR3 spans 13 residues. Germline V gene lookup returns CDR1 MNHEY and CDR2 SVGAGI. V was pared by 8 bases and J by 1 base, with 11 bases between.

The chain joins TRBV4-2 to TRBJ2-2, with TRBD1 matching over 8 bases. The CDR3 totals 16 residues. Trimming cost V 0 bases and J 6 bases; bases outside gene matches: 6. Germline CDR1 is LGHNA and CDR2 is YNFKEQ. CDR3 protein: CASSQDSGQGAGELFF. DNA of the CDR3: TGTGCCAGCAGCCAAGATTCCGGACAGGGAGCCGGGGAGCTGTTTTTT.

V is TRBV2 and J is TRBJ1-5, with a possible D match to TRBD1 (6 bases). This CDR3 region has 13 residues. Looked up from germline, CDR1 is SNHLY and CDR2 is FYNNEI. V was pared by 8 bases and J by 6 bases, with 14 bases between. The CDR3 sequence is CASQLRGAQPQHF. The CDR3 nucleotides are TGTGCCAGCCAACTCCGGGGGGCTCAGCCCCAGCATTTT.

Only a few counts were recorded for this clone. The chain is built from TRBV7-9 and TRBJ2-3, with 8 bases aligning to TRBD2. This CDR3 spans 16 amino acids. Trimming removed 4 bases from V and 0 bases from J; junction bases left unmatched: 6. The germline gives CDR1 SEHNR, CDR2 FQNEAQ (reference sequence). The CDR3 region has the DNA TGTGCCAGCAGCTCTTTTACTAGCGGTAGCACAGATACGCAGTATTTT. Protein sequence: CASSSFTSGSTDTQYF.

CDR3 sequence (DNA): TGTGCCAGCAGTTTACCTGCAGGGATGGGGGCTTGGCAGCCCCAGCATTTT. Translation: CASSLPAGMGAWQPQHF. The chain joins TRBV28 to TRBJ1-5; a weak D match, TRBD1 (6 bases). V was shortened by 2 bases and J by 7 bases, with 21 bases between the two germline ends. This CDR3 is built from 17 residues. Per germline, CDR1 MDHEN and CDR2 SYDVKM.

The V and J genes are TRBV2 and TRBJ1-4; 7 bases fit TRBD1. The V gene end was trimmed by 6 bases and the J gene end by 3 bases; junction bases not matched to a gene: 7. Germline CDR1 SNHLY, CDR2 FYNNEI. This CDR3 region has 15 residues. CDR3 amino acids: CASRTGTAPNEKLFF. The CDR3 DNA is TGTGCCAGCAGGACAGGGACAGCCCCTAATGAAAAACTGTTTTTT.

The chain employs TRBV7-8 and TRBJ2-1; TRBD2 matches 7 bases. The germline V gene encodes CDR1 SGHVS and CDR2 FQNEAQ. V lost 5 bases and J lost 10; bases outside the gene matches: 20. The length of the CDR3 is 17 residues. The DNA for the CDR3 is TGTGCCAGCAGCCCCCCTGGGGGGGGACCTGGGTTTGGCGAGCAGTTCTTC. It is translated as CASSPPGGGPGFGEQFF.

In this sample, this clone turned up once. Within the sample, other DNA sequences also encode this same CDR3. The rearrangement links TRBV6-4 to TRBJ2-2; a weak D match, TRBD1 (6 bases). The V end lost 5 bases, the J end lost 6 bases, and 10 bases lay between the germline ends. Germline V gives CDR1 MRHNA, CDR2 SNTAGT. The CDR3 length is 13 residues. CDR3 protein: CASSSQGSGELFF. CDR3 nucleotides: TGTGCCAGCAGTTCTCAGGGGTCCGGGGAGCTGTTTTTT.

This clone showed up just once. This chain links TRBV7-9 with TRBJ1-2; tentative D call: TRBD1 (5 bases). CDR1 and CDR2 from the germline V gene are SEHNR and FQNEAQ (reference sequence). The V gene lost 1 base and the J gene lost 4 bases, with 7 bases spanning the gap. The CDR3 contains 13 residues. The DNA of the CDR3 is TGTGCCAGCAGCTTAGTAGGGGCCTATGGCTACACCTTC. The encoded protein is CASSLVGAYGYTF.

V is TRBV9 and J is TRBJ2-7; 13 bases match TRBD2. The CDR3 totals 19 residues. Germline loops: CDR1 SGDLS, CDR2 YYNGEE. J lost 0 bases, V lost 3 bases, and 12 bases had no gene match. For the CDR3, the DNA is TGTGCCAGCAGCGAGAGTCCCGGGACTAGCGGGATCAGCTCCTACGAGCAGTACTTC. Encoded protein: CASSESPGTSGISSYEQYF.

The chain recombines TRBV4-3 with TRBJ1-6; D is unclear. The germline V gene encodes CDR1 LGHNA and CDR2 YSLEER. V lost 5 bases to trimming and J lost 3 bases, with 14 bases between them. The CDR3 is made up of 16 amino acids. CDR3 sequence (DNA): TGCGCCAGCAGCGCCGGCACGGGAGGCTATAATTCACCCCTCCACTTT. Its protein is CASSAGTGGYNSPLHF.

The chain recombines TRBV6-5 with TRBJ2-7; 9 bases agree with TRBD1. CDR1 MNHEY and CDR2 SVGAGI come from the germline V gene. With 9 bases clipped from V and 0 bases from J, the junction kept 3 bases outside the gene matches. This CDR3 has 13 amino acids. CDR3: CASGTGNSYEQYF. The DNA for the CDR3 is TGTGCCAGTGGGACAGGGAACTCCTACGAGCAGTACTTC.

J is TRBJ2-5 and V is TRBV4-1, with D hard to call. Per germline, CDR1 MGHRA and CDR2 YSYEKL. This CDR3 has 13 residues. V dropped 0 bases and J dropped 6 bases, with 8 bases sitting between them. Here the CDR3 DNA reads TGCGCCAGCAGCCAAGATCGTTGGAAGACCCAGTACTTC. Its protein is CASSQDRWKTQYF.

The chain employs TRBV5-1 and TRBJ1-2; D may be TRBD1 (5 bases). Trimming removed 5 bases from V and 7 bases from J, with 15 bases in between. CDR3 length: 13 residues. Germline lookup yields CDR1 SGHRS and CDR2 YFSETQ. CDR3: CASRQEIGSGYTF. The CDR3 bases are TGCGCCAGCAGACAGGAAATAGGGTCTGGCTACACCTTC.